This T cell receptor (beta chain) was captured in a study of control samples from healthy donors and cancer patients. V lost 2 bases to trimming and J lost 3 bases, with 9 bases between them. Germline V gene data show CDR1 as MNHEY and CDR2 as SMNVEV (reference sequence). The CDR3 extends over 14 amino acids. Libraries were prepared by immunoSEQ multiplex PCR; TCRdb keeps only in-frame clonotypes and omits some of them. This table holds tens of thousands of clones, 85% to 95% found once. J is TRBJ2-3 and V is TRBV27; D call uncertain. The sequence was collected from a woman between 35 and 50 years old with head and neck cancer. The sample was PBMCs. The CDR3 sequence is CASSLGRPTDTQYF. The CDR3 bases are TGTGCCAGCAGTTTAGGTAGGCCAACAGATACGCAGTATTTT.